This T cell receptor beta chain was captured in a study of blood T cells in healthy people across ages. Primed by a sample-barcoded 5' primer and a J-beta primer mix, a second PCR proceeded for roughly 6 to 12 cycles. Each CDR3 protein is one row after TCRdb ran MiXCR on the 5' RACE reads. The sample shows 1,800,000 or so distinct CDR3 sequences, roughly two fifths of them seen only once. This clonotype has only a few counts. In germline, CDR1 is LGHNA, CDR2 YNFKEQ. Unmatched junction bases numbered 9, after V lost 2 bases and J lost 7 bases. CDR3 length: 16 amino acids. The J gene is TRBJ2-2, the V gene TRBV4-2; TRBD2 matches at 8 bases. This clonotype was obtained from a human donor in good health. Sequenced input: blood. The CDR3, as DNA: TGTGCCAGCAGCCAAAATGGTCGGGGGGGCCACGGGGAGCTGTTTTTT. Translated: CASSQNGRGGHGELFF.